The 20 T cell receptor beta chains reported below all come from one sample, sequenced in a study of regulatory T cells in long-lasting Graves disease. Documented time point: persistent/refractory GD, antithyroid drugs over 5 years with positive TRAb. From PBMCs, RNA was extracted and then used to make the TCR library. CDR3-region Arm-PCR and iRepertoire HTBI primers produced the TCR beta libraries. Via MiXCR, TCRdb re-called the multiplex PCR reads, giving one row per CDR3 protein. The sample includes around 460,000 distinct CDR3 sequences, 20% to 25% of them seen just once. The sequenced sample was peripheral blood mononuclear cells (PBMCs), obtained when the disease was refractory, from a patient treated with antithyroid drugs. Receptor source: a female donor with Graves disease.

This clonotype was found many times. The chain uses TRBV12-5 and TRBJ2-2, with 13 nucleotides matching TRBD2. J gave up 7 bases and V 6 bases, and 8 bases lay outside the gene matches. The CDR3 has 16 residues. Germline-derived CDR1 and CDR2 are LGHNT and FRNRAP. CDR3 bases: TGTGCTAGTGGCCCGGGGACTAGCGGGACGAACGGGGAGCTGTTTTTT. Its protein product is CASGPGTSGTNGELFF.

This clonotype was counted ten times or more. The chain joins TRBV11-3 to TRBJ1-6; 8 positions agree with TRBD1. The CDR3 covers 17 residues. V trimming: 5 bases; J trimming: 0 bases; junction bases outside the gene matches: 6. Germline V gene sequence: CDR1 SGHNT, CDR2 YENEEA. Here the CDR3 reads CASSPWTGSSYNSPLHF. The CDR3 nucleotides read TGTGCCAGCAGCCCCTGGACAGGGAGCTCCTATAATTCACCCCTCCACTTT. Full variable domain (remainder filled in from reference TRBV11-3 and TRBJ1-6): EAGVVQSPRYKIIEKKQPVAFWCNPISGHNTLYWYLQNLGQGPELLIRYENEEAVDDSQLPKDRFSAERLKGVDSTLKIQPAELGDSAVYLCASSPWTGSSYNSPLHFGNGTRLTVT.

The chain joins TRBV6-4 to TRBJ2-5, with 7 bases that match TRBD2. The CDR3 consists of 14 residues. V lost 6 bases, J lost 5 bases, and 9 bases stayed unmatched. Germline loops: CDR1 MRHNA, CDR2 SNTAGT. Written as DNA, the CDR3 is TGTGCCAGCAGCCCCCGGGACGGGAGGGAGACCCAGTACTTC. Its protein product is CASSPRDGRETQYF.

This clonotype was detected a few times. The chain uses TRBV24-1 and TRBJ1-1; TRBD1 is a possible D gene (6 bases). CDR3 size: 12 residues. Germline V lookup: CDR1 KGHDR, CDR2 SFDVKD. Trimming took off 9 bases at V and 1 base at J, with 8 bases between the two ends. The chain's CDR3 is CATWGPNTEAFF. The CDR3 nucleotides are TGTGCCACCTGGGGGCCGAACACTGAAGCTTTCTTT.

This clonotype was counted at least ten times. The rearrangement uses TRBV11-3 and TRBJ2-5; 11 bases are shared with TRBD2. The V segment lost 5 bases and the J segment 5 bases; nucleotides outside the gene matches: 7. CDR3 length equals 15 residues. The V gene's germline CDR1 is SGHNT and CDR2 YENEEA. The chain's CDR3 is CASSDPPSGRETQYF. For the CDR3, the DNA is TGTGCCAGCAGCGACCCCCCTAGCGGGAGGGAGACCCAGTACTTC.

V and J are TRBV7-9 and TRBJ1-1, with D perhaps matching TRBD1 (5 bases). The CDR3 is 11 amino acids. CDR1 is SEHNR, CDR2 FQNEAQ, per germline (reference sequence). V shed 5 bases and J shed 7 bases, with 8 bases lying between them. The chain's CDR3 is CASSEGVEAFF. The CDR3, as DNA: TGTGCCAGCAGCGAAGGGGTTGAAGCTTTCTTT.

Here the CDR3 reads CASSFGRGGDQPQHF. The CDR3 DNA reads TGTGCCAGCAGCTTTGGGAGGGGCGGGGATCAGCCCCAGCATTTT. The V and J genes are TRBV13 and TRBJ1-5; D may be TRBD1 (5 bases). Trimming cost V 3 bases and J 5 bases, with 14 bases left between them. The CDR3 runs to 15 residues. From germline, CDR1 is PRHDT and CDR2 FYEKMQ (reference sequence).

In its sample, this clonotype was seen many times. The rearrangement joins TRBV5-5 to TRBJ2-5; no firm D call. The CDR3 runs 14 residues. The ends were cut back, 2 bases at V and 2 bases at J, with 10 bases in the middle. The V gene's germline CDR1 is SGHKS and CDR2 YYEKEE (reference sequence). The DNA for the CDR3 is TGTGCCAGCAGCTTCTGGGCAGATCAAGAGACCCAGTACTTC. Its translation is CASSFWADQETQYF.

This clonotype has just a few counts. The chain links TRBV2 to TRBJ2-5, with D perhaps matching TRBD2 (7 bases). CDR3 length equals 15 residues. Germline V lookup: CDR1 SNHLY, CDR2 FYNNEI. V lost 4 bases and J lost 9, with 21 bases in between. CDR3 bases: TGTGCCAGCAGTGGAGGGGGGGGACTAAATTGGCCCCAGTACTTC. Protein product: CASSGGGGLNWPQYF.

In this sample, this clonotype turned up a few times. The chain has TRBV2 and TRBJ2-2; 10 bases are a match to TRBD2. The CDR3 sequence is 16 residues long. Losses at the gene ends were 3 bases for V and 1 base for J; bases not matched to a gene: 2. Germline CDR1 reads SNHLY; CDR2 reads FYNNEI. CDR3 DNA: TGTGCCAGCAGTGAGCTAGCGGGGGAGAACACCGGGGAGCTGTTTTTT. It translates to CASSELAGENTGELFF.

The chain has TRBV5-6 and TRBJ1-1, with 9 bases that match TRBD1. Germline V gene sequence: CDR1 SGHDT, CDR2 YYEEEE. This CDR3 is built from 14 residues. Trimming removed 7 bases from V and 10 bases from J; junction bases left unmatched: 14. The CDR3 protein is CASLLRDRVIGAFF. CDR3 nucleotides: TGTGCCAGCTTGCTACGGGACAGGGTTATAGGAGCTTTCTTT.

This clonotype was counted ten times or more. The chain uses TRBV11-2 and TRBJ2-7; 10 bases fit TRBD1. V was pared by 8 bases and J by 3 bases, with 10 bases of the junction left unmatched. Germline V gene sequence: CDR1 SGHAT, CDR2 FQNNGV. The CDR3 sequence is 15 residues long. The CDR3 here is CASGIPGTGDYEQYF. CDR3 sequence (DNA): TGTGCCAGCGGTATCCCAGGGACAGGGGACTACGAGCAGTACTTC. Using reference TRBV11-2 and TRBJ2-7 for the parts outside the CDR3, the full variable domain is EAGVAQSPRYKIIEKRQSVAFWCNPISGHATLYWYQQILGQGPKLLIQFQNNGVVDDSQLPKDRFSAERLKGVDSTLKIQPAKLEDSAVYLCASGIPGTGDYEQYFGPGTRLTVT.

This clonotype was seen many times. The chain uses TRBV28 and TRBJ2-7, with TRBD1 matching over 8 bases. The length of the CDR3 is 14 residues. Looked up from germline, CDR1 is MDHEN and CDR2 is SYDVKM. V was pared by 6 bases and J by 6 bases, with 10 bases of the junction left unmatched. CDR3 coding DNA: TGTGCCAGCAGGGACGGACAGGGTAGGAGCGAGCAGTACTTC. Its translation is CASRDGQGRSEQYF.

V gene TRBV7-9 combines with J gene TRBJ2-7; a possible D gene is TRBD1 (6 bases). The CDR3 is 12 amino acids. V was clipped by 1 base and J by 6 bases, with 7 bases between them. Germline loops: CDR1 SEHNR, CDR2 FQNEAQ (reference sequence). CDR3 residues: CASSLGTAEQYF. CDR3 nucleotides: TGTGCCAGCAGCTTAGGGACAGCCGAGCAGTACTTC.

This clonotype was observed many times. CDR3 DNA sequence: TGTGCCAGCAGTTTGGCGCCTTATGGCTACACCTTC. It specifies CASSLAPYGYTF. The J gene is TRBJ1-2, the V gene TRBV28; D remains ambiguous. The CDR3 is 12 amino acids. Germline V gene data show CDR1 as MDHEN and CDR2 as SYDVKM. Deletions cut 3 bases from V and 5 bases from J, with 7 bases between.

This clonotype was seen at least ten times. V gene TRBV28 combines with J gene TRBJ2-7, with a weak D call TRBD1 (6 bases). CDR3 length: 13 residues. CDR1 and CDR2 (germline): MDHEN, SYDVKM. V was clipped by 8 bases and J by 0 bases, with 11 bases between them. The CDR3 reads CASGGPTSYEQYF. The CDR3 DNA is TGTGCCAGCGGGGGCCCAACCTCCTACGAGCAGTACTTC.

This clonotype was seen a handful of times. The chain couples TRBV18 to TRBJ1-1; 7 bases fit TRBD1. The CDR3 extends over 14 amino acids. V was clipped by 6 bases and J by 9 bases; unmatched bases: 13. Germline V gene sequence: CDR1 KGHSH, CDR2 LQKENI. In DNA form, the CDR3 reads TGTGCCAGCTCGACTTCAAAACAGGGGACGCAAGCTTTCTTT. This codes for CASSTSKQGTQAFF. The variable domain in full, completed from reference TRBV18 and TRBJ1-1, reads NAGVMQNPRHLVRRRGQEARLRCSPMKGHSHVYWYRQLPEEGLKFMVYLQKENIIDESGMPKERFSAEFPKEGPSILRIQQVVRGDSAAYFCASSTSKQGTQAFFGQGTRLTVV.

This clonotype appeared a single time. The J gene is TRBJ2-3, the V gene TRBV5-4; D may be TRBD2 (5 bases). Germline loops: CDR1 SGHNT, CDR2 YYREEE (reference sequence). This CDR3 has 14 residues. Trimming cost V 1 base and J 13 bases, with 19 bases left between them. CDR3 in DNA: TGTGCCAGCAGCTTGTCGCCCTCTATCACGGGAAAGTATTTT. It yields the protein CASSLSPSITGKYF. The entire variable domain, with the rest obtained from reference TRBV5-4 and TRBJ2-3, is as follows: ETGVTQSPTHLIKTRGQQVTLRCSSQSGHNTVSWYQQALGQGPQFIFQYYREEENGRGNFPPRFSGLQFPNYSSELNVNALELDDSALYLCASSLSPSITGKYFGPGTRLTVL.

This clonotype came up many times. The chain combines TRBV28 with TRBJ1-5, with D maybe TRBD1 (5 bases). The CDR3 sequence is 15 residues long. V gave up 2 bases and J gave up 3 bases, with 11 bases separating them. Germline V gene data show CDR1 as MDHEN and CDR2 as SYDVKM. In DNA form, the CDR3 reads TGTGCCAGCAGTTTAGCTTCCGGGGCCAATCAGCCCCAGCATTTT. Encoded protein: CASSLASGANQPQHF.

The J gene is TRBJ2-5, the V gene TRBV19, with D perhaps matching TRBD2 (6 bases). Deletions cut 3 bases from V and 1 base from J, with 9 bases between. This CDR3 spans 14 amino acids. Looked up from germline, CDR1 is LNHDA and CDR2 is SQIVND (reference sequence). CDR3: CASSMGRGQETQYF. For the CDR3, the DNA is TGTGCCAGTAGTATGGGGCGGGGCCAAGAGACCCAGTACTTC. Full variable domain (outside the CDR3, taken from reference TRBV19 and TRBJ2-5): DGGITQSPKYLFRKEGQNVTLSCEQNLNHDAMYWYRQDPGQGLRLIYYSQIVNDFQKGDIAEGYSVSREKKESFPLTVTSAQKNPTAFYLCASSMGRGQETQYFGPGTRLLVL.